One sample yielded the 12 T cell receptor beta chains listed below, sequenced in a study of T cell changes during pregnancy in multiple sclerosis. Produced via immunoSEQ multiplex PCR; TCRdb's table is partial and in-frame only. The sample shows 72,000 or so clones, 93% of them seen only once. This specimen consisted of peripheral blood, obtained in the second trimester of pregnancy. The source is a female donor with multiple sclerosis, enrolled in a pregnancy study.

CDR3 coding DNA: TGTGCCAGCAGCTTGGGCAGGGGGAATCAGCCCCAGCATTTT. It is translated as CASSLGRGNQPQHF. The chain links TRBV5-6 to TRBJ1-5, with TRBD1 identical over 7 bases. The CDR3 covers 14 residues. With 0 bases clipped from V and 4 bases from J, the junction kept 1 base outside the gene matches. The germline V gene has CDR1 SGHDT and CDR2 YYEEEE.

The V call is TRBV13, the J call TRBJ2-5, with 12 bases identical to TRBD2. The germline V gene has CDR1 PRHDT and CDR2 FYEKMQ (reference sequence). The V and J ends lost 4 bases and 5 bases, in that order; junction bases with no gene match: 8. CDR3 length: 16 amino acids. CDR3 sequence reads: CASSSPSGGAFETQYF. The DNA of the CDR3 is TGTGCCAGCAGCTCCCCTAGCGGGGGGGCCTTCGAGACCCAGTACTTC.

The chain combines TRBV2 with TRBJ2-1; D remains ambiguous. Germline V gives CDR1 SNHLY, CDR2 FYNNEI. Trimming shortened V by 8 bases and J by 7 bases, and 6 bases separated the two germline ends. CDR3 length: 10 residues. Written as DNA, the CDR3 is TGTGCCAGCGCTCGGAATGAGCAGTTCTTC. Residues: CASARNEQFF. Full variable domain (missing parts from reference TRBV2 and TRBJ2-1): EPEVTQTPSHQVTQMGQEVILRCVPISNHLYFYWYRQILGQKVEFLVSFYNNEISEKSEIFDDQFSVERPDGSNFTLKIRSTKLEDSAMYFCASARNEQFFGPGTRLTVL.

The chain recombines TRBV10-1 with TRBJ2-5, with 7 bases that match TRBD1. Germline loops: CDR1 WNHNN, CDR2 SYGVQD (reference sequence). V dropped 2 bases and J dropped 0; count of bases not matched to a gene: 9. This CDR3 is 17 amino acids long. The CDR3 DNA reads TGCGCCAGCAGTGAGGATGGTAGGGACAGTGACCAAGAGACCCAGTACTTC. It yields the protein CASSEDGRDSDQETQYF.

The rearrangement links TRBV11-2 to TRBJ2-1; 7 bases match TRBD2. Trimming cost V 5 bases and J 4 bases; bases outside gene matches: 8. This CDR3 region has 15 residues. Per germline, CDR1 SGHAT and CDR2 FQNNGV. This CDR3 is CASSPSASGYNEQFF. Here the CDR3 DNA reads TGTGCCAGCAGCCCCTCGGCTAGCGGTTACAATGAGCAGTTCTTC.

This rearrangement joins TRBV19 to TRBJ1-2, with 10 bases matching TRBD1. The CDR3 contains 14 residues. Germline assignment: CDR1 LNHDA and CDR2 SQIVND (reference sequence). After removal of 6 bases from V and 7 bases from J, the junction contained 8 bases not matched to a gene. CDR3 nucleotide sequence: TGTGCCAGTAGACGGGGACAGGGGCTCGGTGGCTACACCTTC. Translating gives CASRRGQGLGGYTF.

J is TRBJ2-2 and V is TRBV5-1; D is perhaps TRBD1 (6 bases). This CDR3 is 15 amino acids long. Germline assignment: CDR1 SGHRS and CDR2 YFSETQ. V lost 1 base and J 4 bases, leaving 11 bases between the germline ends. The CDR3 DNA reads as TGCGCCAGCAGCTTGATGCAGGGGAGCACCGGGGAGCTGTTTTTT. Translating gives CASSLMQGSTGELFF.

In DNA, the CDR3 is TGTGCCAGCAGTACGCCAGGGCAGGCAACATCTCCAGAGCAGTACTTC. It yields the protein CASSTPGQATSPEQYF. V usage is TRBV2 and J usage is TRBJ2-7, with D tentatively TRBD1 (5 bases). V was trimmed by 5 bases and J by 7 bases, leaving 24 bases between them. Germline CDR1 and CDR2: SNHLY and FYNNEI. This CDR3 is 16 amino acids long.

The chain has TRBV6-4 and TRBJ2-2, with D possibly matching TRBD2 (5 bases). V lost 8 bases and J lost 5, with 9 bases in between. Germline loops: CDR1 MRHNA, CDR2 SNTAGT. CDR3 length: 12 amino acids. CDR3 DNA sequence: TGTGCCAGCCGAGGGTTGACCGGGGAGCTGTTTTTT. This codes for CASRGLTGELFF.

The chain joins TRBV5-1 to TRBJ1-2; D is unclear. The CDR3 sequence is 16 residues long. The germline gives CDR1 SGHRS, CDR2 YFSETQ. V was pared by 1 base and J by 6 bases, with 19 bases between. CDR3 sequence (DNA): TGCGCCAGCAGCTTGATGAAGGAGTTTAACTTAGATGGCTACACCTTC. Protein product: CASSLMKEFNLDGYTF. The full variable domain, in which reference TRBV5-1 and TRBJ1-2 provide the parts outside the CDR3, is KAGVTQTPRYLIKTRGQQVTLSCSPISGHRSVSWYQQTPGQGLQFLFEYFSETQRNKGNFPGRFSGRQFSNSRSEMNVSTLELGDSALYLCASSLMKEFNLDGYTFGSGTRLTVV.

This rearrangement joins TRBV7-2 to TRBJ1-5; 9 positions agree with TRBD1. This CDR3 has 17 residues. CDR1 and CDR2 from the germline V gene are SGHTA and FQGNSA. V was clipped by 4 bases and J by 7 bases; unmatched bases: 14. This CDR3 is CASSSAYRGRAGQPQHF. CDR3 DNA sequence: TGTGCCAGCAGCTCAGCTTACAGGGGGCGGGCGGGGCAGCCCCAGCATTTT.

The CDR3 DNA sequence: TGTGCCACCGCACCGGGACAGGGTATTGACGAGCAGTACTTC. It encodes CATAPGQGIDEQYF. V usage is TRBV19 and J usage is TRBJ2-7, with 9 bases fitting TRBD1. The CDR3 is 14 amino acids. V lost 10 bases to trimming and J lost 5 bases; unmatched junction nucleotides: 12. From germline, CDR1 is LNHDA and CDR2 SQIVND (reference sequence).